This T cell receptor beta chain derives from a study of CD8 T cells in Susac syndrome. This CDR3 has 14 amino acids. J lost 5 bases, V lost 0 bases, and 3 bases had no gene match. In germline, CDR1 is SGHNT, CDR2 YYREEE (reference sequence). CD8+ and CD4+ T cells from blood underwent TCR beta sequencing. RNA in amounts of about 0.5 to 1 ug was reverse transcribed with random hexamers. TCRdb reprocessed the immunoSEQ multiplex PCR reads with MiXCR, giving one entry per CDR3 protein. The sample yields 100,000 to 150,000 distinct CDR3 sequences, around 95% seen once. The rearrangement uses TRBV5-4 and TRBJ2-5; 8 positions agree with TRBD1. The specimen sequenced was CD4+ T cells from PBMCs. This receptor was obtained from a human donor in good health. CDR3: CASSLDRGRETQYF. Here the CDR3 DNA reads TGTGCCAGCAGCTTGGACAGGGGGAGGGAGACCCAGTACTTC.